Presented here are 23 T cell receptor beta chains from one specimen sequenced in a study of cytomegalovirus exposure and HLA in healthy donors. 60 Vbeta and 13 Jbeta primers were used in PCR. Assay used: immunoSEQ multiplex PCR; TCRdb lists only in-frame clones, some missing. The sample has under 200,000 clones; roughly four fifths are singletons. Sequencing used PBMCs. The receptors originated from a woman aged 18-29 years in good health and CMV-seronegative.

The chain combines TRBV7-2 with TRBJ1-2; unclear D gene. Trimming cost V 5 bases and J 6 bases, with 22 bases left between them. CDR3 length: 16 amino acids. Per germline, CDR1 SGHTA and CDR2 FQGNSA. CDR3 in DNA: TGTGCCAGCAGCCCCTTCTGGGAGGGAAGTAGAGATGGCTACACCTTC. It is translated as CASSPFWEGSRDGYTF.

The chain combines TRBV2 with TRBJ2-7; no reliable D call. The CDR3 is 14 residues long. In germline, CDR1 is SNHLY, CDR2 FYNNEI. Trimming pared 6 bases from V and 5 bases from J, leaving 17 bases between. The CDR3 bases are TGTGCCAGCAGATTCGGAGCCGACTTTGACGAGCAGTACTTC. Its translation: CASRFGADFDEQYF.

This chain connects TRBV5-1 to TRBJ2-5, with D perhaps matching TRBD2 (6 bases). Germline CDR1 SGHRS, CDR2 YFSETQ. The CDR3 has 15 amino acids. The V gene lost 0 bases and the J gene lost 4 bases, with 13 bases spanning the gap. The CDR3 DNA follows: TGCGCCAGCAGCTTGGCCAGCGGGCCCGGAGAGACCCAGTACTTC. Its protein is CASSLASGPGETQYF.

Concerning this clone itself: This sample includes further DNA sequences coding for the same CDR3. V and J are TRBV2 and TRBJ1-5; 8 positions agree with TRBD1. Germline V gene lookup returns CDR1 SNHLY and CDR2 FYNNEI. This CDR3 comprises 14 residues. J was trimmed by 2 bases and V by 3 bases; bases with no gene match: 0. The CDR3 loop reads CASSEGQGNQPQHF. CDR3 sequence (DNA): TGTGCCAGCAGTGAGGGACAGGGCAATCAGCCCCAGCATTTT.

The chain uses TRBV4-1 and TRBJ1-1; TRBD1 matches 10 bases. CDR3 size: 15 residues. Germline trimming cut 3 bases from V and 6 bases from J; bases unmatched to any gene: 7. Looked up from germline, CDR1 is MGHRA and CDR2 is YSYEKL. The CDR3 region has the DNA TGCGCCAGCAGCCAGGGACAGGGGTTTGGGGCTGAAGCTTTCTTT. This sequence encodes CASSQGQGFGAEAFF.

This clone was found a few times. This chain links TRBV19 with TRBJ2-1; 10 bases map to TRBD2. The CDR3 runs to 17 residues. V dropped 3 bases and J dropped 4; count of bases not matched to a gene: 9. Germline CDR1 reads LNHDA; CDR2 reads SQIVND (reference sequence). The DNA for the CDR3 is TGTGCCAGTAGTATCGATAGCGGGGGGACACTATACAATGAGCAGTTCTTC. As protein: CASSIDSGGTLYNEQFF. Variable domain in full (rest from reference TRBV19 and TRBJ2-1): DGGITQSPKYLFRKEGQNVTLSCEQNLNHDAMYWYRQDPGQGLRLIYYSQIVNDFQKGDIAEGYSVSREKKESFPLTVTSAQKNPTAFYLCASSIDSGGTLYNEQFFGPGTRLTVL.

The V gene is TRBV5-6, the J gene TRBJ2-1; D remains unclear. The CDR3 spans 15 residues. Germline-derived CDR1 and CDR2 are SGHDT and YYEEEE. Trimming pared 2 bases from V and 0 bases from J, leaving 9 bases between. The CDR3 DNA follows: TGTGCCAGCAGCTTTGGTCTAAGCTCCTACAATGAGCAGTTCTTC. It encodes CASSFGLSSYNEQFF.

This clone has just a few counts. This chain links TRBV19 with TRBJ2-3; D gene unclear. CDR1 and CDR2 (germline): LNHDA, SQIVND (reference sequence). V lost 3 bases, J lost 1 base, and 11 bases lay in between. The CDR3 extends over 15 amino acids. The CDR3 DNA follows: TGTGCCAGTAGTATTGGAGTGAAAGGCACAGATACGCAGTATTTT. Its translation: CASSIGVKGTDTQYF.

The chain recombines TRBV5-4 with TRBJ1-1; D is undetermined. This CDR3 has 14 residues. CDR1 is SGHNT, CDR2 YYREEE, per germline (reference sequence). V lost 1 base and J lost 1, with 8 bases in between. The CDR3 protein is CASSLSWQNTEAFF. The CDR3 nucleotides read TGTGCCAGCAGCTTGTCGTGGCAGAACACTGAAGCTTTCTTT.

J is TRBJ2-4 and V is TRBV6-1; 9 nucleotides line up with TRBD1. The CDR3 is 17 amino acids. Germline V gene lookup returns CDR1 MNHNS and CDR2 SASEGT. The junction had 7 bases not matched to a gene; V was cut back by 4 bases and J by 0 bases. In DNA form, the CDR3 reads TGTGCCAGCAGTGTTATCCGGGACAGGGCAGCCAAAAACATTCAGTACTTC. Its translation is CASSVIRDRAAKNIQYF.

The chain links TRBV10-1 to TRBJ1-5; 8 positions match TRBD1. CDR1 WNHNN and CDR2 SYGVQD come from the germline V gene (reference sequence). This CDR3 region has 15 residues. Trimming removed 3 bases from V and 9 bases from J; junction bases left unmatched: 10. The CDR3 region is CASSDPGQEVGPQHF. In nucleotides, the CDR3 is TGCGCCAGCAGTGACCCGGGACAGGAGGTAGGGCCCCAGCATTTT.

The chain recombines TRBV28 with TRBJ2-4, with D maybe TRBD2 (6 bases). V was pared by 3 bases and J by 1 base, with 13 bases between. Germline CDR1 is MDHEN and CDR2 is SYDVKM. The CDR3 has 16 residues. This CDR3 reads CASSFGGENAKNIQYF. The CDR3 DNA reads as TGTGCCAGCAGTTTCGGAGGGGAGAATGCCAAAAACATTCAGTACTTC.

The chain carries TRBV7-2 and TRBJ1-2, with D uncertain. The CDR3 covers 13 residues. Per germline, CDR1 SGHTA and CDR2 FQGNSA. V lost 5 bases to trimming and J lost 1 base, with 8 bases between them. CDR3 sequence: CASSVQDNYGYTF. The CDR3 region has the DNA TGTGCCAGCAGCGTACAAGATAACTATGGCTACACCTTC.

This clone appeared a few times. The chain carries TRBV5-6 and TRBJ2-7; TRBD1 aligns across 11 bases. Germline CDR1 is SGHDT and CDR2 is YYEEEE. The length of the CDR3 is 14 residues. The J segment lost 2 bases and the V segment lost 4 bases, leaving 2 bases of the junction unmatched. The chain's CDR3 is CASSPGQGAYEQYF. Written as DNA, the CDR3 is TGTGCCAGCAGCCCGGGACAGGGGGCCTACGAGCAGTACTTC.

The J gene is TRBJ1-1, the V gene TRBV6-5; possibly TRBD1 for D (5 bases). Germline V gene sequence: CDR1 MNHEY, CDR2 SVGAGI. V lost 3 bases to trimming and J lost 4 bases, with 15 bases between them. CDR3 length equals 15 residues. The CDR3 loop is CASSYSQGLGTEAFF. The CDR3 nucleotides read TGTGCCAGCAGTTATAGTCAGGGCCTGGGCACTGAAGCTTTCTTT.

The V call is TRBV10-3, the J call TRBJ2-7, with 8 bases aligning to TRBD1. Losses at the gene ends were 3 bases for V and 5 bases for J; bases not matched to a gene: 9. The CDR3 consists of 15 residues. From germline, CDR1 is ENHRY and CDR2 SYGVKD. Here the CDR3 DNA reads TGTGCCATCAGTGAACGGACAGGGTATTCGGACGAGCAGTACTTC. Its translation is CAISERTGYSDEQYF.

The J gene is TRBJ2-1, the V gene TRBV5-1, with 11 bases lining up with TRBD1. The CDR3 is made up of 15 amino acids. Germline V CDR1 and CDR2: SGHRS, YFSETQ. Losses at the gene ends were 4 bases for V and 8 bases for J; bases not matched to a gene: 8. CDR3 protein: CASSAGQGAFYEQFF. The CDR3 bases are TGCGCCAGCAGCGCAGGACAGGGGGCATTCTATGAGCAGTTCTTC.

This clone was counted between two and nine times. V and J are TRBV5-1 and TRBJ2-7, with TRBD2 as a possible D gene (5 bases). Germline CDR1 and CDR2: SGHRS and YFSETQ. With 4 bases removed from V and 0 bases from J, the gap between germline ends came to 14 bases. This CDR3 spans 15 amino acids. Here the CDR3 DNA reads TGCGCCAGCAGCCTAGGACTGGGCTCCTCCTACGAGCAGTACTTC. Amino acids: CASSLGLGSSYEQYF.

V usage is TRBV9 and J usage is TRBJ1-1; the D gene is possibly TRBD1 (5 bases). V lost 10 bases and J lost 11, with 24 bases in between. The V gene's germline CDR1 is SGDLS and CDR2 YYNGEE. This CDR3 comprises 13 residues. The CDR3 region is CAPARKGRIVAFF. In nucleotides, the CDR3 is TGTGCCCCTGCTCGGAAGGGGCGGATCGTCGCTTTCTTT.

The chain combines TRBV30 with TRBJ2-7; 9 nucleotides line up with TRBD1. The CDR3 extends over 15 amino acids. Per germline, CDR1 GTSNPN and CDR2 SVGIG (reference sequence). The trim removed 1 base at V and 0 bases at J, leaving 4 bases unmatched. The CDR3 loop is CAWSGWDRVSYEQYF. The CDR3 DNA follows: TGTGCCTGGAGTGGTTGGGACAGGGTCTCCTACGAGCAGTACTTC.

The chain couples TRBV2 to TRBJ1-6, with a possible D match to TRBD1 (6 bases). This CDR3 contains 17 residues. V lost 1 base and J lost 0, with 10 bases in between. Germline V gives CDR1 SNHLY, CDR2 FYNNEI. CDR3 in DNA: TGTGCCAGCAGTGAAGGGACAGCTTACTCCTATAATTCACCCCTCCACTTT. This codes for CASSEGTAYSYNSPLHF.

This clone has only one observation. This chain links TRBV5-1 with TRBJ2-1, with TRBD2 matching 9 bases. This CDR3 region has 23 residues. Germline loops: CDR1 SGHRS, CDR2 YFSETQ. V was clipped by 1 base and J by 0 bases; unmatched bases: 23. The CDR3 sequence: CASSLPGAVASGDRISSYNEQFF. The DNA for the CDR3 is TGCGCCAGCAGCTTGCCCGGCGCGGTCGCTAGCGGGGATCGAATAAGCTCCTACAATGAGCAGTTCTTC.

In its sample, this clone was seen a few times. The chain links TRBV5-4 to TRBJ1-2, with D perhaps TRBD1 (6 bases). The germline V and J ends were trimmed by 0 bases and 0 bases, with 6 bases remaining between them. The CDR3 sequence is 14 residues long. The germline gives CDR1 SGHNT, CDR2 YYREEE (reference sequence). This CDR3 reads CASSLEGANYGYTF. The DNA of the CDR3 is TGTGCCAGCAGCTTGGAGGGGGCTAACTATGGCTACACCTTC.